This TCR beta chain appears in the sequencing data of a study of blood T cell repertoires in COVID-19. Study information: Italy, Spain and the United States were the sources of the convalescent and acute COVID-19 samples. T cells, B-cell-depleted T cells, or PBMCs supplied cDNA or gDNA.

The assay was immunoSEQ multiplex PCR, and TCRdb's table has in-frame clones only and misses some. The sample lists about 170,000 clones, 90% occurring once. Germline lookup yields CDR1 SNHLY and CDR2 FYNNEI. Trimming cost V 4 bases and J 1 base, with 7 bases left between them. CDR3 length: 13 amino acids. Sequenced: peripheral blood. The origin of this receptor is a man aged 50 to 59 with acute or convalescent COVID-19. J is TRBJ2-5 and V is TRBV2; D is unresolved. Here the CDR3 DNA reads TGTGCCAGCAGTGGACGACTCCAAGAGACCCAGTACTTC. Protein product: CASSGRLQETQYF.